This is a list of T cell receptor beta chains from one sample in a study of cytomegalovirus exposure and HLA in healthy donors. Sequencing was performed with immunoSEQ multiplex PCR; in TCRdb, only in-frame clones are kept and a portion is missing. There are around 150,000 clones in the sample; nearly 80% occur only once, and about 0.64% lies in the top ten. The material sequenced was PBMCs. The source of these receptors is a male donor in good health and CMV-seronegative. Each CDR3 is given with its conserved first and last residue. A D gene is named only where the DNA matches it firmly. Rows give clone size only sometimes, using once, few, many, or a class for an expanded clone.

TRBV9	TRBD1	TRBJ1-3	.	TGTGCCAGCAGCGTTTTACAGGGGTTGGCTGGAAACACCATATATTTT	CASSVLQGLAGNTIYF
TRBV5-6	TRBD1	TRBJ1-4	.	TGTGCCAGCAGCGGGACAGGGGGAGATGAAAAACTGTTTTTT	CASSGTGGDEKLFF
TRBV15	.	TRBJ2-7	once	TGTGCCACCAGCAGAGATGTGCAGGGGGGTTACTCCTACGAGCAGTACTTC	CATSRDVQGGYSYEQYF
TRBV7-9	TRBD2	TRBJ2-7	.	TGTTCCAGCAGCTTAGCGGGCGGGGGCTCCTACGAGCAGTACTTC	CSSSLAGGGSYEQYF
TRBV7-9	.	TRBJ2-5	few	TGTTCCAGCAGCTTAGGAGGGTGGGAAGAGACCCAGTACTTC	CSSSLGGWEETQYF
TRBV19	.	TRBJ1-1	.	TGTGCCAGTAGTATAGGAAAGGCGGGGGTGGCTGAAGCTTTCTTT	CASSIGKAGVAEAFF
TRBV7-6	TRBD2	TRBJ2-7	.	TGTGCCAGCAGCTTCCTAGCGGGGGGGGGTTCCTACGAGCAGTACTTC	CASSFLAGGGSYEQYF
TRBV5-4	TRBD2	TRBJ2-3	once	TGTGCCAGCAGCTCTAGCGGGGGGCTCACAGATACGCAGTATTTT	CASSSSGGLTDTQYF
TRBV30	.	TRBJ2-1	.	TGTGCCTGGAGCATAGCGGATGAGCAGTTCTTC	CAWSIADEQFF
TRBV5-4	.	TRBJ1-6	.	TGTGCCAGCAGGGGGGGGGCGGAGAATTCACCCCTCCACTTT	CASRGGAENSPLHF
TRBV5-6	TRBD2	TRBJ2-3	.	TGTGCCAGCAGCTTGGGACTAGCGGGAGGGGCGCAGTATTTT	CASSLGLAGGAQYF
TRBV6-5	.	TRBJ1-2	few	TGTGCCAGCAGCGGGGCGGGGGACTATGGCTACACCTTC	CASSGAGDYGYTF
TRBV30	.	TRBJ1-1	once	TGTGCCTGGAGTTCCAGGGTCAACACTGAAGCTTTCTTT	CAWSSRVNTEAFF
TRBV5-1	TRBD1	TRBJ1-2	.	TGCGCCAGCAGCTTGGGGACAGGGCTTAACTATGGCTACACCTTC	CASSLGTGLNYGYTF
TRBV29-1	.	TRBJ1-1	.	TGCAGCGTCCAGGGGATTGGGGGGGCTGAAGCTTTCTTT	CSVQGIGGAEAFF
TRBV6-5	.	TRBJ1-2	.	TGTGCCAGCAGTTACCTAGCTGGCGAATCTAACTATGGCTACACCTTC	CASSYLAGESNYGYTF
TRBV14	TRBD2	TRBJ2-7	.	TGTGCCAGCAGCCCGCGACTAGCGGACGAGCAGTACTTC	CASSPRLADEQYF
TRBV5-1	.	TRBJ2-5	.	TGCGCCAGCAGCTTGGGGGGGCCTCGGGAGACCCAGTACTTC	CASSLGGPRETQYF
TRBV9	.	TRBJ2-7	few	TGTGCCAGCAGTCAATCCCCAGGGATCCCATACGAGCAGTACTTC	CASSQSPGIPYEQYF
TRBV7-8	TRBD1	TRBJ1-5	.	TGTGCCAGCAGGACAGGGGAAAGTAGCAATCAGCCCCAGCATTTT	CASRTGESSNQPQHF
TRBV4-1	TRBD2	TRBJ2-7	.	TGCGCCAGCAGCCCCCTCGCGGGGGCCTACGAGCAGTACTTC	CASSPLAGAYEQYF
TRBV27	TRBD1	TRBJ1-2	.	TGTGCCAGCAGTTTAGGGGACAGGGGGACCTATGGCTACACCTTC	CASSLGDRGTYGYTF
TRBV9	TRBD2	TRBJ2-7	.	TGTGCCAGCAGCGTACTAGCGGGAAACTACTACGAGCAGTACTTC	CASSVLAGNYYEQYF
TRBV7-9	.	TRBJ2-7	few	TGTTCCAGCAGCTTATACTACGAGCAGTACTTC	CSSSLYYEQYF
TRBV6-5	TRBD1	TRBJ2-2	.	TGTGCCAGCAACTTCGGACAGGGGCCGAACGGAGAGCTGTTTTTT	CASNFGQGPNGELFF
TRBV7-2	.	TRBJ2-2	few	TGTGCCAGCAGCTTAGCGGTACTAGCAACCGGGGAGCTGTTTTTT	CASSLAVLATGELFF
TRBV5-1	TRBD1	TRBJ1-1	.	TGCGCCAGCAGCTCGGGGCGAATATGGACAGGGGTGAACACTGAAGCTTTCTTT	CASSSGRIWTGVNTEAFF
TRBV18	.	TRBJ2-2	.	TGTGCCAGCTCACCAGACTCGCAAACCGGGGAGCTGTTTTTT	CASSPDSQTGELFF
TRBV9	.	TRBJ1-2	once	TGTGCCAGCAGCCCTGACAGGCCTTTCTATGGCTACACCTTC	CASSPDRPFYGYTF
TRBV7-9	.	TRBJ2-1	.	TGTTCCAGCAGTTCCGGAGGGGATGTTCCGTCCAATGAGCAGTTCTTC	CSSSSGGDVPSNEQFF
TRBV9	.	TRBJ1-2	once	TGTGCCAGCAGCGCCTTCAGGGAGGCCTATGGCTACACCTTC	CASSAFREAYGYTF
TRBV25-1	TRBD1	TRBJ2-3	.	TGTGCCAGCAGTGAATTAGGCAGGGGGCTTAGCACAGATACGCAGTATTTT	CASSELGRGLSTDTQYF
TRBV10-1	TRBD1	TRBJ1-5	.	TGCGCCAGCAGTGAGTCCCGGGACAGTATGAGCGATCAGCCCCAGCATTTT	CASSESRDSMSDQPQHF
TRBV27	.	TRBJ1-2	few	TGTGCCAGCGGCCCCGGGACTCCCTGGAACTATGGCTACACCTTC	CASGPGTPWNYGYTF